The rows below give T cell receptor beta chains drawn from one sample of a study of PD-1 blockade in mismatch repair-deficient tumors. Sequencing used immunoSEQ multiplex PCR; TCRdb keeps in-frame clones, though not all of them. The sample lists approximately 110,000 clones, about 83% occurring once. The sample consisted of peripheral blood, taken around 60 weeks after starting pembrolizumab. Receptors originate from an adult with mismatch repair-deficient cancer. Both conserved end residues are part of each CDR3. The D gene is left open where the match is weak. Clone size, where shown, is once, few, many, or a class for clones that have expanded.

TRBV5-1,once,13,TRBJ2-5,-,TGCGCCAGCAGCGCGGGACTCCAAGAGACCCAGTACTTC,CASSAGLQETQYF
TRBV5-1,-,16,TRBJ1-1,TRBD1,TGCGCCAGCAGCTCCCGGGACAGTAGGATGAACACTGAAGCTTTCTTT,CASSSRDSRMNTEAFF
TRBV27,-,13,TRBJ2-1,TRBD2,TGTGCCAGCACTATTAGCGGGAGCAATGAGCAGTTCTTC,CASTISGSNEQFF
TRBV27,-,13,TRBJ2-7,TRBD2,TGTGCCAGCAGTCCGCTGGGGACTAGCTTTCGTGTTTTC,CASSPLGTSFRVF
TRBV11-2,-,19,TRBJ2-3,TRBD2,TGTGCCAGCAGCTTAGAAGGGACTAGCGGGAGGGCGAGCACAGATACGCAGTATTTT,CASSLEGTSGRASTDTQYF
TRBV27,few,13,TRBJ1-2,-,TGTGCCAGCAGTCCCCTTGAAGGGTTAGGCTACACCTTC,CASSPLEGLGYTF
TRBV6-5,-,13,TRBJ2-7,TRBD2,TGTGCCAGCAGTAAAAGGGTGGGGGGGGAGCAGTACTTC,CASSKRVGGEQYF
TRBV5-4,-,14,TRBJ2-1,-,TGTGCCAGCAGCTTGAATGCCGGCTACAATGAGCAGTTCTTC,CASSLNAGYNEQFF
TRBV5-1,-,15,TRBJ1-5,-,TGCGCCAGCAGCTTGGATGGCAGGAACAATCAGCCCCAGCATTTT,CASSLDGRNNQPQHF
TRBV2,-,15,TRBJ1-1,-,TGTGCCAGCAGTGAATTTGGCAACATGAACACTGAAGCTTTCTTT,CASSEFGNMNTEAFF
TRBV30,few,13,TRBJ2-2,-,TGTGCCTGGAGTGTACACATAGGGGGGGAGCTGTTTTTT,CAWSVHIGGELFF
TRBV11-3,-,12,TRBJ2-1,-,TGTGCCAGCAGCAAACGCCACAATGAGCAGTTCTTC,CASSKRHNEQFF
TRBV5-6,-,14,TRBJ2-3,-,TGTGCCAGCAGCGACAGGTTCCTCACAGATACGCAGTATTTT,CASSDRFLTDTQYF
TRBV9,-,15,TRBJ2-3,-,TGTGCCAGCAGCGGAGCAGAGGGGACCACAGATACGCAGTATTTT,CASSGAEGTTDTQYF
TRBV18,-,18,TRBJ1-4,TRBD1,TGTGCCAGCTCACCTGCGTGGTCATGGGACAGGGGGGACGAAAAACTGTTTTTT,CASSPAWSWDRGDEKLFF
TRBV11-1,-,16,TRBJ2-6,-,TGTGCCAGCAGAAGCTACGTCGTTTCTGGGGCCAACGTCCTGACTTTC,CASRSYVVSGANVLTF
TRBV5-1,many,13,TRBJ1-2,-,TGCGCCAGCAGCTATAGGGACGACTATGGCTACACCTTC,CASSYRDDYGYTF
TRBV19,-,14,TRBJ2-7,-,TGTGCCAGTAGTATCGGGAGCGAGGCCTACGAGCAGTACTTC,CASSIGSEAYEQYF
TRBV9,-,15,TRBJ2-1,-,TGTGCCAGCAGCGCTGCCGGGACTGCCTCCAATGAGCAGTTCTTC,CASSAAGTASNEQFF
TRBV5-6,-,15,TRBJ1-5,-,TGTGCCAGCAGCTTGGCTGGGGTCGGCAATCAGCCCCAGCATTTT,CASSLAGVGNQPQHF
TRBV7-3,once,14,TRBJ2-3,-,TGTGCCAGCAGCTTGTCCTATAGCACAGATACGCAGTATTTT,CASSLSYSTDTQYF
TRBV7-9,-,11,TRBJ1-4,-,TGTGCCAGCAGCCCTAGTGAAAAACTGTTTTTT,CASSPSEKLFF
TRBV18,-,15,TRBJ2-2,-,TGTGCCAGCTCACCTACAGGCGGGAACACCGGGGAGCTGTTTTTT,CASSPTGGNTGELFF
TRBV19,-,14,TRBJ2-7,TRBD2,TGTGCCAGTAGTAAGACTAGCGGGGGCTACGAGCAGTACTTC,CASSKTSGGYEQYF
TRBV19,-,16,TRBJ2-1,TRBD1,TGTGCCAGTAGTAGCAGTTACGACAGGGTCGGCGGTGAGCAGTTCTTC,CASSSSYDRVGGEQFF
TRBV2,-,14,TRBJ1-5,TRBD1,TGTGCCAGCACCGGGACAGGGGCTAATCAGCCCCAGCATTTT,CASTGTGANQPQHF
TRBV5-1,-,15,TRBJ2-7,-,TGCGCCAGCAGCTTGTCCTCGACAGCCTCCTACGAGCAGTACTTC,CASSLSSTASYEQYF
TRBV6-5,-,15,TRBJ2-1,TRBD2,TGTGCCAGCAGGCGACTAGCGGGGGCAGACGGTGAGCAGTTCTTC,CASRRLAGADGEQFF
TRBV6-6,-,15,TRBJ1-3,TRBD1,TGTGCCAGCAGTTACGACAGGGCATCTGGAAACACCATATATTTT,CASSYDRASGNTIYF
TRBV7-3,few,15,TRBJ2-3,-,TGTGCCAGCAGTTTACTACAGGGAGACGCAGATACGCAGTATTTT,CASSLLQGDADTQYF
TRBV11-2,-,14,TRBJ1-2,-,TGTGCCAGCACCTCTCCCCTCACAGAGGATGGCTACACCTTC,CASTSPLTEDGYTF
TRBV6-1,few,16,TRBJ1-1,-,TGTGCCAGCAGTGAAGTTGGGCTGGGTAAGAAGACTGAAGCTTTCTTT,CASSEVGLGKKTEAFF
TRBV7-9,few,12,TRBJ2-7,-,TGTGCCAGCAGCGAGGGGCCTACGGAGCAGTACTTC,CASSEGPTEQYF
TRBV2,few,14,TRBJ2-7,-,TGTGCCAGCAGTCCTCGACTGATAACCTACGAGCAGTACTTC,CASSPRLITYEQYF
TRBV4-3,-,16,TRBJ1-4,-,TGCGCCAGCAGCCAAGAAGGGAGGAACTCGGGTCAAAAACTGTTTTTT,CASSQEGRNSGQKLFF